This entry lists 20 T cell receptor beta chains sequenced from one sample in a study of cytomegalovirus exposure and HLA in healthy donors. Primers: 60 Vbeta forward and 13 Jbeta reverse. Sequenced by immunoSEQ multiplex PCR; TCRdb stores in-frame clones only, minus some. The data contain around 210,000 clones, roughly 78% of them singletons. The sequenced sample was PBMCs. These receptors were obtained from a boy aged 5-17 years in good health and CMV-seronegative.

V gene TRBV29-1 combines with J gene TRBJ2-5; D perhaps matches TRBD2 (7 bases). The DNA end favors TRBJ2-7, so the J call may be wrong. The CDR3 extends over 11 amino acids. Germline loops: CDR1 SQVTM, CDR2 ANQGSEA. The CDR3 DNA reads as TGCAGCGCAGGGGAGGGTCGCGAGCAGTACTTC. Encoded protein: CSAGEGREQYF.

The rearrangement joins TRBV4-1 to TRBJ2-7, with 10 positions matching TRBD2. This CDR3 contains 15 residues. The ends lost 4 bases at V and 2 bases at J; junction bases unmatched: 5. The germline V gene encodes CDR1 MGHRA and CDR2 YSYEKL. DNA for the CDR3: TGCGCCAGCAGCCGAAGCGGGGGGGCTGCCTACGAGCAGTACTTC. Protein: CASSRSGGAAYEQYF.

CDR3 protein: CASSLKRTNEKLFF. CDR3 DNA: TGTGCCAGCAGCTTAAAGAGGACTAATGAAAAACTGTTTTTT. This chain connects TRBV11-2 to TRBJ1-4, with D unclear. The CDR3 consists of 14 residues. With 2 bases removed from V and 2 bases from J, the gap between germline ends came to 6 bases. Germline CDR1 is SGHAT and CDR2 is FQNNGV.

V is TRBV9 and J is TRBJ2-3; D unresolved. The CDR3 totals 12 residues. The V end lost 3 bases, the J end lost 8 bases, and 10 bases lay between the germline ends. From germline, CDR1 is SGDLS and CDR2 YYNGEE. The CDR3 protein is CASSASPGTQYF. As DNA, the CDR3 is TGTGCCAGCAGCGCAAGCCCGGGTACGCAGTATTTT.

The genes are TRBV4-2 and TRBJ2-5, with TRBD2 matching 11 bases. The germline CDR1 and CDR2 sequences are LGHNA and YNFKEQ. V dropped 1 base and J dropped 6; count of bases not matched to a gene: 7. The CDR3 contains 16 residues. In nucleotides, the CDR3 is TGTGCCAGCAGCCAAGTCTTAGCGGGGGGGCTGAAGACCCAGTACTTC. It specifies CASSQVLAGGLKTQYF.

This clone was recorded a few times. The chain has TRBV9 and TRBJ1-1; maybe TRBD1 (6 bases). Deletions cut 0 bases from V and 2 bases from J, with 11 bases between. The CDR3 has 15 residues. Germline CDR1 is SGDLS and CDR2 is YYNGEE. This CDR3 reads CASSVVGHLNTEAFF. The CDR3 DNA sequence: TGTGCCAGCAGCGTAGTGGGACACCTTAACACTGAAGCTTTCTTT.

J is TRBJ2-3 and V is TRBV25-1; D is perhaps TRBD1 (5 bases). V was shortened by 0 bases and J by 4 bases, with 11 bases between the two germline ends. Germline loops: CDR1 MGHDK, CDR2 SYGVNS. This CDR3 is 15 amino acids long. The CDR3: CASSEYGRVADTQYF. CDR3 sequence (DNA): TGTGCCAGCAGTGAATATGGCAGGGTTGCAGATACGCAGTATTTT.

The chain combines TRBV7-9 with TRBJ1-6, with 7 bases aligning to TRBD1. Germline V gene sequence: CDR1 SEHNR, CDR2 FQNEAQ (reference sequence). The CDR3 has 15 residues. With 2 bases clipped from V and 7 bases from J, the junction kept 5 bases outside the gene matches. The CDR3 DNA is TGTGCCAGCAGCTTACCGGGACAGATGAATTCACCCCTCCACTTT. This codes for CASSLPGQMNSPLHF. Full variable domain (missing parts from reference TRBV7-9 and TRBJ1-6): DTGVSQNPRHKITKRGQNVTFRCDPISEHNRLYWYRQTLGQGPEFLTYFQNEAQLEKSRLLSDRFSAERPKGSFSTLEIQRTEQGDSAMYLCASSLPGQMNSPLHFGNGTRLTVT.

This clone has a handful of counts. The CDR3 spells CASSDGGASEDTQYF. As DNA, the CDR3 is TGCGCCAGCAGTGATGGGGGGGCATCGGAAGATACGCAGTATTTT. The genes are TRBV10-1 and TRBJ2-3, with a tentative D call TRBD2 (7 bases). The CDR3 sequence is 15 residues long. With 3 bases removed from V and 5 bases from J, the gap between germline ends came to 15 bases. The germline gives CDR1 WNHNN, CDR2 SYGVQD (reference sequence).

The rearrangement uses TRBV2 and TRBJ1-1; 7 nucleotides align to TRBD1. From germline, CDR1 is SNHLY and CDR2 FYNNEI. The ends lost 7 bases at V and 0 bases at J; junction bases unmatched: 5. CDR3 length: 14 residues. The CDR3 spells CASIRGGMNTEAFF. CDR3 DNA: TGTGCCAGCATCAGAGGGGGCATGAACACTGAAGCTTTCTTT.

This clone came up a few times. This chain joins TRBV7-2 and TRBJ2-1; possibly TRBD1 for D (6 bases). CDR3 length equals 13 residues. The germline V gene has CDR1 SGHTA and CDR2 FQGNSA. V dropped 4 bases and J dropped 10 bases, with 14 bases sitting between them. The CDR3 protein is CASSYRPGVEQFF. CDR3 nucleotide sequence: TGTGCCAGCAGCTACCGTCCAGGGGTCGAGCAGTTCTTC.

The chain uses TRBV7-9 and TRBJ1-2, with 7 bases lining up with TRBD1. The CDR3 totals 13 residues. CDR1 is SEHNR and CDR2 is FQNEAQ in the germline V gene (reference sequence). V lost 1 base, J lost 8 bases, and 4 bases stayed unmatched. The CDR3 loop reads CASSLVDREGYTF. In DNA form, the CDR3 reads TGTGCCAGCAGCTTAGTAGACAGGGAAGGCTACACCTTC.

This chain links TRBV6-5 with TRBJ2-1; D gene ambiguous. Trimming shortened V by 7 bases and J by 5 bases, and 6 bases separated the two germline ends. The germline V gene has CDR1 MNHEY and CDR2 SVGAGI. The CDR3 loop spans 11 amino acids. The CDR3: CASILDNEQFF. CDR3 nucleotides: TGTGCCAGCATCCTAGACAATGAGCAGTTCTTC.

The genes are TRBV9 and TRBJ2-1; TRBD2 might be the D (6 bases). Trimming removed 3 bases at V and 3 bases at J, with 13 bases between. This CDR3 is built from 15 residues. Looked up from germline, CDR1 is SGDLS and CDR2 is YYNGEE. CDR3 sequence: CASSAKGRDYNEQFF. The CDR3, as DNA: TGTGCCAGCAGCGCGAAGGGGCGGGACTACAATGAGCAGTTCTTC.

V and J are TRBV11-2 and TRBJ2-3, with 11 nucleotides matching TRBD2. Germline values: CDR1 SGHAT, CDR2 FQNNGV. The trim removed 11 bases at V and 4 bases at J, leaving 5 bases unmatched. The CDR3 covers 13 residues. The CDR3 DNA follows: TGTGCCTCACTAGCGGGAGTCGCAGATACGCAGTATTTT. Protein sequence: CASLAGVADTQYF.

J is TRBJ2-7 and V is TRBV11-1; a possible D gene is TRBD2 (6 bases). This CDR3 region has 16 residues. The germline V and J ends were trimmed by 0 bases and 5 bases, with 17 bases remaining between them. Germline V gene lookup returns CDR1 SGHAT and CDR2 FQDESV (reference sequence). The chain's CDR3 is CASSLAGPGVYHEQYF. The CDR3 coding sequence is TGTGCCAGCAGCTTAGCGGGGCCGGGAGTTTACCACGAGCAGTACTTC. Complete variable domain (other parts from reference TRBV11-1 and TRBJ2-7): EAEVAQSPRYKITEKSQAVAFWCDPISGHATLYWYRQILGQGPELLVQFQDESVVDDSQLPKDRFSAERLKGVDSTLKIQPAELGDSAMYLCASSLAGPGVYHEQYFGPGTRLTVT.

The rearrangement links TRBV15 to TRBJ2-7; tentatively, D is TRBD2 (7 bases). CDR1 is LNHNV, CDR2 YYDKDF, per germline (reference sequence). This CDR3 contains 15 residues. V shed 1 base and J shed 1 base, with 11 bases lying between them. The CDR3 bases are TGTGCCACCAGCAGAGTAGGGGGAGGGTCCTACGAGCAGTACTTC. It codes for CATSRVGGGSYEQYF.

The J gene is TRBJ1-1, the V gene TRBV18; maybe TRBD1 (5 bases). CDR1 KGHSH and CDR2 LQKENI come from the germline V gene. The length of the CDR3 is 13 residues. With 3 bases removed from V and 3 bases from J, the gap between germline ends came to 8 bases. CDR3 residues: CASSPDRYTEAFF. In DNA, the CDR3 is TGTGCCAGCTCACCCGACAGATACACTGAAGCTTTCTTT. Full variable domain (outside the CDR3, taken from reference TRBV18 and TRBJ1-1): NAGVMQNPRHLVRRRGQEARLRCSPMKGHSHVYWYRQLPEEGLKFMVYLQKENIIDESGMPKERFSAEFPKEGPSILRIQQVVRGDSAAYFCASSPDRYTEAFFGQGTRLTVV.

The V and J genes are TRBV25-1 and TRBJ2-7; D is possibly TRBD1 (6 bases). Looked up from germline, CDR1 is MGHDK and CDR2 is SYGVNS. CDR3 length: 15 residues. Between the trimmed V and J ends, which lost 2 bases and 3 bases, there was a span of 14 bases. This CDR3 reads CASSETPGVGYEQYF. The CDR3 nucleotides are TGTGCCAGCAGTGAAACCCCAGGGGTAGGCTACGAGCAGTACTTC.

The chain carries TRBV12-5 and TRBJ2-7; 8 bases map to TRBD1. The CDR3 is 14 amino acids. CDR1 and CDR2 (germline): LGHNT, FRNRAP. The trim removed 1 base at V and 3 bases at J, leaving 2 bases unmatched. The CDR3 sequence is CASGLGQGFYEQYF. The CDR3 DNA reads TGTGCTAGTGGTTTGGGACAGGGGTTCTACGAGCAGTACTTC.